The sequence of this T cell receptor (beta chain) was determined in a study of shared clonotypes between healthy human individuals. Study outcomes and limitations: Relative to clonotypes present in all four donors, those not shared had lower generation probabilities.

The sample holds one count of this clone. The antigen remains undetermined. The table came from immunoSEQ multiplex PCR; TCRdb's copy has only in-frame clones and leaves some out. The sample yields over 2 million clones, around 90% seen once. V lost 4 bases and J 4 bases, leaving 7 bases between the germline ends. Germline lookup yields CDR1 LGHNA and CDR2 YNFKEQ. The CDR3 covers 12 residues. The J gene is TRBJ1-2, the V gene TRBV4-2; D is uncertain. The receptor was isolated from a man between 18 and 35 years old in good health. Some clones in this sample may be carry-over from other donors' samples. Material for sequencing was naive CD4+ T cells from PBMCs. The subset here: CD45RA+ positively selected. The CDR3 loop reads CASSPGFYGYTF. The CDR3 DNA is TGTGCCAGCAGCCCGGGTTTCTATGGCTACACCTTC.